This T cell receptor (beta chain) was identified in a study of control samples from healthy donors and cancer patients. Sequenced by immunoSEQ multiplex PCR; TCRdb stores in-frame clones only, minus some. Here the sample spans about 98,000 clones, roughly four fifths being singletons. This clonotype originated in a man aged 55-75 years in good health. The sample comprised blood.

CDR3 region: CAWSVPVGGVNSPLHF. Written as DNA, the CDR3 is TGTGCCTGGAGTGTACCAGTAGGGGGGGTCAATTCACCCCTCCACTTT. The rearrangement joins TRBV30 to TRBJ1-6; maybe TRBD1 (6 bases). Germline V gene data show CDR1 as GTSNPN and CDR2 as SVGIG (reference sequence). Trimming left V 0 bases short and J 7 bases short, with 16 bases between. The CDR3 is 16 amino acids. Combining the CDR3 with reference TRBV30 and TRBJ1-6 gives the whole variable domain SQTIHQWPATLVQPVGSPLSLECTVEGTSNPNLYWYRQAAGRGLQLLFYSVGIGQISSEVPQNLSASRPQDRQFILSSKKLLLSDSGFYLCAWSVPVGGVNSPLHFGNGTRLTVT.